The rows below give T cell receptor beta chains drawn from one sample of a study of blood T cells in healthy people across ages. TCRdb processed the 5' RACE reads anew with MiXCR; each CDR3 protein has one entry. The sample records around 1,000,000 distinct CDR3 sequences, roughly a quarter being singletons. The sample was also reused in another study, on T cells of mothers and their children.

Sequencing was carried out using blood. The receptors stem from a girl aged 2-15 years in good health. Both conserved end residues are part of each CDR3. Each record gives: CDR3 DNA, CDR3 protein, clone size, D gene, J gene, V gene. The D gene is left open where the match is weak. The size of a clone is reported for some rows only, either as once, few or many, or as a class for expanded clones.

TGTGCCAGCAGCTCCCTCGGGGGTGCGAACTACGAGCAGTACTTC CASSSLGGANYEQYF few - TRBJ2-7 TRBV7-2
TGTGCCAGCAAGGGGTTTCTAGCAGTCGAGCAGTACTTC CASKGFLAVEQYF - - TRBJ2-7 TRBV27
TGCGCCAGCATGTTAGGGGTAAACACTGAAGCTTTCTTT CASMLGVNTEAFF - - TRBJ1-1 TRBV10-2
TGTGCCACCAGCAGAGATCGGGGCGCTTATGAGCAGTTCTTC CATSRDRGAYEQFF few - TRBJ2-1 TRBV15
TGTGCCATCAGATTGACAGGGTTACCCTACGAGCAGTACTTC CAIRLTGLPYEQYF few TRBD1 TRBJ2-7 TRBV10-3
TGTGCCAGCAGTTATGGGGAGGGCTTATCCAGCTCCTACAATGAGCAGTTCTTC CASSYGEGLSSSYNEQFF - TRBD2 TRBJ2-1 TRBV6-5
TGTGCCAGCAGTGCACGGGGGATCTACGAGCAGTACTTC CASSARGIYEQYF - - TRBJ2-7 TRBV2
TGTGCCATCAGGGCGACTAGCCTCCAAGAGACCCAGTACTTC CAIRATSLQETQYF few TRBD2 TRBJ2-5 TRBV10-3
TGTGCCAGCGTTAGTGGCTACGAGCAGTACTTC CASVSGYEQYF - - TRBJ2-7 TRBV27
TGTGCCAGCAGCCTGGGACTAGCGGGGGGGCGAAACATTCAGTACTTC CASSLGLAGGRNIQYF - TRBD2 TRBJ2-4 TRBV5-5
TGTGCCATCAGTGAGACCTGGCGGGGGGGCCATCAAGAGACCCAGTACTTC CAISETWRGGHQETQYF - TRBD2 TRBJ2-5 TRBV10-3
TGTGCCAGCAGCTTAATGCCCCTAGGGGAGGGAGAATCCCACAATGAGCAGTTCTTC CASSLMPLGEGESHNEQFF - TRBD2 TRBJ2-1 TRBV11-2
TGTGCCAGCACCTTCCCCTCGGGTGGAACTGAAGCTTTCTTT CASTFPSGGTEAFF few - TRBJ1-1 TRBV6-6
TGTGCCAGCAGCGTAGAACAAAGGGCTGGGGAGACCCAGTACTTC CASSVEQRAGETQYF few - TRBJ2-5 TRBV9
TGTGCCAGCAGCCGTACGACCTACAATCAGCAGTTCTTC CASSRTTYNQQFF - - TRBJ2-1 TRBV14
TGCAGTGCTTTAACCTCGATTACTAGCGGCCAAGAGACCCAGTACTTC CSALTSITSGQETQYF - TRBD2 TRBJ2-5 TRBV20-1
TGTGCCAGCAGCCCCCTGGGAACACCTGAAGAGACCCAGTACTTC CASSPLGTPEETQYF few - TRBJ2-5 TRBV7-9
TGCAGCGTTGCCTATAACGGGGGGAACTACGAGCAGTACTTC CSVAYNGGNYEQYF many TRBD2 TRBJ2-7 TRBV29-1
TGTGCCAGCAGCCACCGTGTCATACTGACAGGGGATCTCTACGAGCAGTACTTC CASSHRVILTGDLYEQYF - TRBD1 TRBJ2-7 TRBV3-1
TGCAGTGCTAGAGAGGAAACTTACGAGCAGTACTTC CSAREETYEQYF - - TRBJ2-7 TRBV20-1
TGCGCCAGCAGCCAAGATGCGAGGGGCGGGCAAGAGACCCAGTACTTC CASSQDARGGQETQYF - - TRBJ2-5 TRBV4-3
TGTGCCAGCAGCTTTTCTAGCGGGGACGGAGAGACCCAGTACTTC CASSFSSGDGETQYF - TRBD2 TRBJ2-5 TRBV11-2
TGTGCCAGCGGACGATCACCGGGACAAGGGAATGAAAAACTGTTTTTT CASGRSPGQGNEKLFF - - TRBJ1-4 TRBV6-1
TGTGCCAGCAGTTACGGGGGACACAATGAGCAGTTCTTC CASSYGGHNEQFF - - TRBJ2-1 TRBV6-5
TGTGCCACCAGCAGAGTACGCGGGGGGGTCGGGGGCGAGCAGTACTTC CATSRVRGGVGGEQYF - TRBD2 TRBJ2-7 TRBV15
TGCGCCACGGCCATTACGACAGGGATAAATGAGCAGTTCTTC CATAITTGINEQFF few TRBD1 TRBJ2-1 TRBV5-1
TGTGCCAGCAGTTCTCCGGGACAGGGTATGGGGGGGGACACAGATACGCAGTATTTT CASSSPGQGMGGDTDTQYF - TRBD1 TRBJ2-3 TRBV28
TGTGCCAGCAGTTTAGTTAGGGGTTCACCCCTCCACTTT CASSLVRGSPLHF few - TRBJ1-6 TRBV28
TGTGCCAGCACGGGACAGTCCTACGAGCAGTACTTC CASTGQSYEQYF few TRBD1 TRBJ2-7 TRBV28
TGTGCCAGCAGTTTTATAGCGGGAGGCGGCGAGCAGTACTTC CASSFIAGGGEQYF - TRBD2 TRBJ2-7 TRBV12-3/TRBV12-4
TGCGCCAGCAGCTCAACGGACAGGGACAATGAAAAACTGTTTTTT CASSSTDRDNEKLFF few TRBD1 TRBJ1-4 TRBV5-1
TGTGCCAGCAGCGTAGCAGGACTAGCGGGAGCCTACGAGCAGTACTTC CASSVAGLAGAYEQYF few TRBD2 TRBJ2-7 TRBV9
TGTGCCAGCAGCTTAGGCGCCAACTTGGATAGCTCCTACGAGCAGTACTTC CASSLGANLDSSYEQYF few - TRBJ2-7 TRBV11-2
TGCGCCAGCAGCCGGGCGAACACCGGGGAGCTGTTTTTT CASSRANTGELFF - - TRBJ2-2 TRBV5-1
TGCAGTGCTAGCGCTAGCGGGTCCTACAATGAGCAGTTCTTC CSASASGSYNEQFF - TRBD2 TRBJ2-1 TRBV20-1
TGCGCCAGCAGCTTGGCCGCAGGGGGCTACGAGCAGTACTTC CASSLAAGGYEQYF many TRBD1 TRBJ2-7 TRBV5-1
TGTGCCAGCAGCTTACCTACTAAGTCCCATGAGCAGTTCTTC CASSLPTKSHEQFF - - TRBJ2-1 TRBV7-9
TGCGCCAGCAGAGAGGAAGGGAGAGGCTACACCTTC CASREEGRGYTF few - TRBJ1-2 TRBV5-1
TGTGCCAGCAGTTACTCGAATCCAGCGTTTAATGAAAAACTGTTTTTT CASSYSNPAFNEKLFF - - TRBJ1-4 TRBV6-5
TGCACCGGGGGACAGGGTGAAGGCTACACCTTC CTGGQGEGYTF once TRBD1 TRBJ1-2 TRBV29-1
TGTGCCAGCAGTGAAAAAGTAGGGTACGAGCAGTACTTC CASSEKVGYEQYF few - TRBJ2-7 TRBV25-1
TGTGCCAGCAGTCCCACTAGCGGGAACACAGATACGCAGTATTTT CASSPTSGNTDTQYF - TRBD2 TRBJ2-3 TRBV12-3/TRBV12-4
TGTGCCAGCAGTCCCCCGGTGGGGGGGCGCGGGTTTAACATTCAGTACTTC CASSPPVGGRGFNIQYF - - TRBJ2-4 TRBV27
TGTGCCAGCAGCCCCAGGGGAGGTGTTAACAATGAGCAGTTCTTC CASSPRGGVNNEQFF few - TRBJ2-1 TRBV3-1
TGCAGTGCTGACCGTATACGGGGGACGGGGGAGACCCAGTACTTC CSADRIRGTGETQYF few - TRBJ2-5 TRBV20-1
TGCAGCGCCCTAAAGGGCGGGAACACTGAAGCTTTCTTT CSALKGGNTEAFF - - TRBJ1-1 TRBV29-1
TGCAGCGTTGAGAAGGGACAGTCCTATGGCTACACCTTC CSVEKGQSYGYTF - TRBD1 TRBJ1-2 TRBV29-1